The 7 T cell receptor beta chains in this list originate from one sample, sequenced in a study of post-analysis software for immune sequencing data. Notes on the study in general: Patients had higher frequencies than controls of about five TRBV segments, including TRBV5-6, TRBV5-1 and TRBV20-1.

No antigen has been identified for these receptors. Libraries were made from TCR beta cDNA, and they carried unique molecular identifiers. TCRdb processed the PCR reads anew with MiXCR; each CDR3 protein has one entry. The repertoire includes about 810,000 distinct CDR3 sequences, 53% of them detected once, and approximately 4.5% sits in the top ten. The sample taken for sequencing was blood. All receptors come from a girl aged 10 to 17 with multiple sclerosis.

This chain joins TRBV7-9 and TRBJ1-1, with D perhaps TRBD1 (5 bases). This CDR3 region has 16 residues. V lost 4 bases, J lost 10 bases, and 25 bases lay in between. Germline CDR1 reads SEHNR; CDR2 reads FQNEAQ (reference sequence). This CDR3 is CASSSTQGAGTSVAFF. DNA for the CDR3: TGTGCCAGCAGCTCCACGCAAGGGGCCGGTACGTCGGTAGCTTTCTTT.

With regard to this clonotype: The junction does not match germline at one end; this may be a read error. The CDR3 coding sequence is TGTGCCTCCAGCATCTTGGGCAACTCCTACGAGCAGTACTTC. Translating gives CASSILGNSYEQYF. The chain recombines TRBV15 with TRBJ2-7; D is unresolved. Germline V gene lookup returns CDR1 LNHNV and CDR2 YYDKDF (reference sequence). CDR3 size: 14 residues.

This clonotype has only a few counts. This chain uses TRBV6-5 with TRBJ1-1; D is perhaps TRBD1 (6 bases). V shed 10 bases and J shed 6 bases, with 12 bases lying between them. Germline V gene lookup returns CDR1 MNHEY and CDR2 SVGAGI. CDR3 length: 11 residues. Here the CDR3 reads CATRQDSEAFF. The CDR3 DNA is TGTGCCACCCGACAGGATTCTGAAGCTTTCTTT.

This chain joins TRBV10-3 and TRBJ2-7, with TRBD2 identical over 12 bases. Per the germline V gene, CDR1 is ENHRY and CDR2 is SYGVKD. With V trimmed by 1 base and J by 4 bases, 5 bases remained unmatched. This CDR3 has 16 amino acids. The chain's CDR3 is CAISELLAGGGYEQYF. The CDR3 DNA reads TGTGCCATCAGTGAGTTGCTAGCGGGAGGGGGGTACGAGCAGTACTTC.

This rearrangement joins TRBV20-1 to TRBJ2-6; no clear D. The V end was cut by 1 base, the J end by 1 base, with 8 bases between. This CDR3 is 15 amino acids long. Germline assignment: CDR1 DFQATT and CDR2 SNEGSKA (reference sequence). The CDR3 sequence: CSARASESGANVLTF. The CDR3 coding sequence is TGCAGTGCTAGAGCTTCAGAATCTGGGGCCAACGTCCTGACTTTC.

This rearrangement joins TRBV12-3 or TRBV12-4 to TRBJ1-5, with D possibly being TRBD1 (6 bases). The CDR3 runs 15 residues. V lost 3 bases and J lost 6, with 15 bases in between. The CDR3 spells CASSLPGVDSQPQHF. DNA for the CDR3: TGTGCCAGCAGTTTGCCAGGGGTTGACAGTCAGCCCCAGCATTTT.

This clonotype was picked up a small number of times. The V and J genes are TRBV7-8 and TRBJ1-5; D is perhaps TRBD1 (6 bases). This CDR3 region has 16 residues. Trimming stripped 4 bases from V and 0 bases from J, with 13 bases between. Germline V lookup: CDR1 SGHVS, CDR2 FQNEAQ. CDR3 in amino acids: CASSSPTGYSNQPQHF. Written as DNA, the CDR3 is TGTGCCAGCAGCTCCCCGACAGGATATAGCAATCAGCCCCAGCATTTT.